The entry below gives a single T cell receptor beta chain sequence along with its context. Original processing notes: Estimated nucleated cell counts came from reference gene primer amplification. Produced via immunoSEQ multiplex PCR; TCRdb's table is partial and in-frame only. V and J calls plus clone size are reproduced from that table; the DNA served to infer D and trimming. Among 200,000 to 300,000 clones listed, around 88% were seen once. This specimen comes from a study of blood T cell repertoires in COVID-19. Looking at the study overall: The samples span acute and convalescent COVID-19 from the United States, Italy and Spain.

Sequencing was carried out using PBMCs or T cells enriched from blood (not recorded which). The TCR comes from a woman between 40 and 50 years old with acute COVID-19.

CDR3 bases: TGTGCCAGCAGCCTCGGGACAGTCAACACTGAAGCTTTCTTT. Encoded protein: CASSLGTVNTEAFF. V usage is TRBV9 and J usage is TRBJ1-1, with 7 bases matching TRBD1. The germline V gene has CDR1 SGDLS and CDR2 YYNGEE. The CDR3 sequence is 14 residues long. With 4 bases clipped from V and 2 bases from J, the junction kept 5 bases outside the gene matches. Full variable domain (outside the CDR3, taken from reference TRBV9 and TRBJ1-1): DSGVTQTPKHLITATGQRVTLRCSPRSGDLSVYWYQQSLDQGLQFLIQYYNGEERAKGNILERFSAQQFPDLHSELNLSSLELGDSALYFCASSLGTVNTEAFFGQGTRLTVV.